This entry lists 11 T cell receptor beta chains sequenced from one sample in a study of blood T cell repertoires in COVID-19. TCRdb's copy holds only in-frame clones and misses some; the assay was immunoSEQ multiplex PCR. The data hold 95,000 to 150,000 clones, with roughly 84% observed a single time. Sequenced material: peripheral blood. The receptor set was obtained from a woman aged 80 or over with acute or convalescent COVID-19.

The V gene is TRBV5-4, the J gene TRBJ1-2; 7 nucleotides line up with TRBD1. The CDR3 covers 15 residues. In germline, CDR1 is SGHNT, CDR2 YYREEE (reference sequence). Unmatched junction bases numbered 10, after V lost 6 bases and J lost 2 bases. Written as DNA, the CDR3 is TGTGCCAGCACCAGAGACAGGGTATCGAACTATGGCTACACCTTC. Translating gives CASTRDRVSNYGYTF.

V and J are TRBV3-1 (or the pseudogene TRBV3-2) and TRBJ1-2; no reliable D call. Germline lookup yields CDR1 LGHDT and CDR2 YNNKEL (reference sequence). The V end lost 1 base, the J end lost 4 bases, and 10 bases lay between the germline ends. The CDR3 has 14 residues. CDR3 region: CASSQAPGVYGYTF. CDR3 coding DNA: TGTGCCAGCAGCCAAGCGCCCGGGGTCTATGGCTACACCTTC.

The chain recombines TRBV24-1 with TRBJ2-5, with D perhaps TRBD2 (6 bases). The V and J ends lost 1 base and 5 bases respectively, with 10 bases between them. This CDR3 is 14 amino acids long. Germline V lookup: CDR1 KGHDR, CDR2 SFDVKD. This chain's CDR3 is CATSDFARGETQYF. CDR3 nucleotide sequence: TGTGCCACCAGTGATTTCGCCCGGGGGGAGACCCAGTACTTC.

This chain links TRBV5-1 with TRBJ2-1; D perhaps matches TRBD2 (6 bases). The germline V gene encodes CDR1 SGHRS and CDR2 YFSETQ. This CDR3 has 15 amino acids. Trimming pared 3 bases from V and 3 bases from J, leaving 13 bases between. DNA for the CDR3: TGCGCCAGCAGCTCCCTAGCGCCCCTCTACAATGAGCAGTTCTTC. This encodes CASSSLAPLYNEQFF. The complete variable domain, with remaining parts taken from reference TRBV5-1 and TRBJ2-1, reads KAGVTQTPRYLIKTRGQQVTLSCSPISGHRSVSWYQQTPGQGLQFLFEYFSETQRNKGNFPGRFSGRQFSNSRSEMNVSTLELGDSALYLCASSSLAPLYNEQFFGPGTRLTVL.

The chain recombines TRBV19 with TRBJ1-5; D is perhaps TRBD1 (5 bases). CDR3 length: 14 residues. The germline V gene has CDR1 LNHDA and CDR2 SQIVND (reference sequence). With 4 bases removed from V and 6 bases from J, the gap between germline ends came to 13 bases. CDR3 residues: CASSRAIRGQPQHF. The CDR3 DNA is TGTGCCAGTAGTAGAGCGATAAGGGGTCAGCCCCAGCATTTT.

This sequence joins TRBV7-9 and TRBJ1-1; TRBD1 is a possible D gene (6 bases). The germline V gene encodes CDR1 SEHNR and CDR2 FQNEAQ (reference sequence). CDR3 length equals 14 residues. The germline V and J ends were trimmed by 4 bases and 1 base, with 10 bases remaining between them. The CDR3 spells CASSSGEGNTEAFF. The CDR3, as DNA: TGTGCCAGCAGCTCAGGGGAGGGGAACACTGAAGCTTTCTTT.

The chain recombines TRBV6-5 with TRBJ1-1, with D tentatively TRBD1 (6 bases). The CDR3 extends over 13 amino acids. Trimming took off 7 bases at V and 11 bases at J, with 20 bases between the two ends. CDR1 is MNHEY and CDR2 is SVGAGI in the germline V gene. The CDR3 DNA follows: TGTGCCAGCAAACAACCCTTAACAGGGAAGGCTTTCTTT. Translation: CASKQPLTGKAFF.

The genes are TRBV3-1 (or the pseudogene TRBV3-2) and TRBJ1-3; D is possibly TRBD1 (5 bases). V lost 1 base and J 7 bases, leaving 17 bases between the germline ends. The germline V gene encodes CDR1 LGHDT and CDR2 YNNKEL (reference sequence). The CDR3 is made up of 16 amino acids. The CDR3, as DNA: TGTGCCAGCAGCCAAGTCCCCCAGGGCCCTTGGAACACCATATATTTT. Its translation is CASSQVPQGPWNTIYF.

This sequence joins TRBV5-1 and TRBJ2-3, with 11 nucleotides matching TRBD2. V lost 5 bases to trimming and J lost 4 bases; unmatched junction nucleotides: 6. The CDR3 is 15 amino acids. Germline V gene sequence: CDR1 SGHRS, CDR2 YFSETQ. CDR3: CASSDSGRAADTQYF. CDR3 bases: TGCGCCAGCAGTGATAGCGGGAGGGCCGCAGATACGCAGTATTTT.

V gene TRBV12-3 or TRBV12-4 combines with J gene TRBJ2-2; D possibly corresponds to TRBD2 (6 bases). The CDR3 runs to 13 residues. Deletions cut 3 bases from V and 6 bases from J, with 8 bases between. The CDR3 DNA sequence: TGTGCCAGCAGTTTTTCGGGGGCCGGGGAGCTGTTTTTT. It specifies CASSFSGAGELFF.

CDR3 nucleotide sequence: TGCGCCAGCAGCTCAAGATTTGGACAGGATGAAGCTTTCTTT. Translation gives CASSSRFGQDEAFF. The chain couples TRBV5-1 to TRBJ1-1, with 7 bases identical to TRBD1. The CDR3 totals 14 residues. V trimming: 3 bases; J trimming: 7 bases; junction bases outside the gene matches: 9. Looked up from germline, CDR1 is SGHRS and CDR2 is YFSETQ.